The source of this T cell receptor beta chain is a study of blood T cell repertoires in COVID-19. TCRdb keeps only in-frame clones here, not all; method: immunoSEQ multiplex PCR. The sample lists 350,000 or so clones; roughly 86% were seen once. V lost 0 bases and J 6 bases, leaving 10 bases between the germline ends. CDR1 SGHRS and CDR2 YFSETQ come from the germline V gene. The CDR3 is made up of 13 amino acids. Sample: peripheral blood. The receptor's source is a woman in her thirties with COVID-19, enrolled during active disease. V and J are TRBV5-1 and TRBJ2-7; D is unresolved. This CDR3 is CASSLVSSLEQYF. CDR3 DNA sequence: TGCGCCAGCAGCTTGGTGAGTTCTCTCGAGCAGTACTTC.